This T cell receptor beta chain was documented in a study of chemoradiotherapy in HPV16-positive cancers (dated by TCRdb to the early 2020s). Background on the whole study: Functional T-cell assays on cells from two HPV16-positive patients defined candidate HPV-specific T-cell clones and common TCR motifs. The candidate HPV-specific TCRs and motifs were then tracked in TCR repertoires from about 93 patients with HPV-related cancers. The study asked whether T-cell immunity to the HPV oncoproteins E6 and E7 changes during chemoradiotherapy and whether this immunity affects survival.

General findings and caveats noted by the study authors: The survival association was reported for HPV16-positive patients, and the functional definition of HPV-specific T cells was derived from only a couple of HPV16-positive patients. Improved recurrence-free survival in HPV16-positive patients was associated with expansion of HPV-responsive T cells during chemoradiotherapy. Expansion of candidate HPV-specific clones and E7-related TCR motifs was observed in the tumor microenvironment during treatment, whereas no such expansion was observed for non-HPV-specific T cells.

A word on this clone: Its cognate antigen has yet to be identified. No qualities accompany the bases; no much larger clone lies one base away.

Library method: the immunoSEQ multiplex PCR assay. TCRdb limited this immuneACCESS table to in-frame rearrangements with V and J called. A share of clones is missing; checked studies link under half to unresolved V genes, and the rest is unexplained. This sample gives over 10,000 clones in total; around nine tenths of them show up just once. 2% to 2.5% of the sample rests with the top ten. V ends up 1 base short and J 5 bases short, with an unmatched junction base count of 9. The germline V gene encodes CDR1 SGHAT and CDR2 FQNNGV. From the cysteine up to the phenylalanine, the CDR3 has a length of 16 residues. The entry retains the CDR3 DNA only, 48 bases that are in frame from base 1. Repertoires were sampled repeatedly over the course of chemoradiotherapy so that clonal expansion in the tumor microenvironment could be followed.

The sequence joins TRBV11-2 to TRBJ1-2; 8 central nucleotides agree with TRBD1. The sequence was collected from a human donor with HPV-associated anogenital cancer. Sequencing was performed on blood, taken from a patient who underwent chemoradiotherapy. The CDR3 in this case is CASSLAMAGGEYGYTF. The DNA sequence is TGTGCCAGCAGCTTAGCTATGGCAGGGGGCGAGTATGGCTACACCTTC.